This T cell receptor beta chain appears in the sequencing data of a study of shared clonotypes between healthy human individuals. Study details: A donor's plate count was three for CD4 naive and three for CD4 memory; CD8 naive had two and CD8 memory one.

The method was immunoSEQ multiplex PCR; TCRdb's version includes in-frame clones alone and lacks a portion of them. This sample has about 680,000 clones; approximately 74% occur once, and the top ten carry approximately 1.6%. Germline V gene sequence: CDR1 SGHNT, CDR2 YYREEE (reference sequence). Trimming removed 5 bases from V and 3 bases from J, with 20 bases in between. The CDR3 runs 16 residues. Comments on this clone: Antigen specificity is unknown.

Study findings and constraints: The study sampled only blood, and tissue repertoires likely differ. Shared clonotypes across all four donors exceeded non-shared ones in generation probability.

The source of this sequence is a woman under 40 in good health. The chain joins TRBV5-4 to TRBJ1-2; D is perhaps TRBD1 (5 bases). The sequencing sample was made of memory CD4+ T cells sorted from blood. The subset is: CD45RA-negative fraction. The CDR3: CASRPSLAGTYYGYTF. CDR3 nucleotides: TGTGCCAGCAGGCCGTCCCTGGCCGGGACGTACTATGGCTACACCTTC.